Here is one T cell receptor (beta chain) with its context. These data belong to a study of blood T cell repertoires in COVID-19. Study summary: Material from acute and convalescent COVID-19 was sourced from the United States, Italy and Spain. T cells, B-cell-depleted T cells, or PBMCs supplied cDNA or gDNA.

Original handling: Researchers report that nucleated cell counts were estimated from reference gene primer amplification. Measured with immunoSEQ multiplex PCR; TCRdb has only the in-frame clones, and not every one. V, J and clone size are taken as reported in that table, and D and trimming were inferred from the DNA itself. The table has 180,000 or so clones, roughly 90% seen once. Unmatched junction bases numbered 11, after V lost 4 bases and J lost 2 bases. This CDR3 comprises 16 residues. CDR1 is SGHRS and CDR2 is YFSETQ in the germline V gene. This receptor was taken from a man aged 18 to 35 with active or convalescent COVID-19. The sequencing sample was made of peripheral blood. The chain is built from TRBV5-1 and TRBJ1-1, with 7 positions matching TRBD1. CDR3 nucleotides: TGCGCCAGCAGCCTGGACCAGGGGGTACTTAACACTGAAGCTTTCTTT. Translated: CASSLDQGVLNTEAFF.